This paragraph reports one TCR beta chain. This sample was included in a study of blood T cell repertoires in COVID-19. Sequenced by immunoSEQ multiplex PCR; TCRdb stores in-frame clones only, minus some. The sample contains 100,000 to 150,000 clones, around 83% of which appear only once. This CDR3 has 15 residues. The V gene's germline CDR1 is MNHEY and CDR2 SMNVEV (reference sequence). The trim removed 6 bases at V and 5 bases at J, leaving 11 bases unmatched. Material: peripheral blood. The sequence came from a man aged 55 to 70 with acute or convalescent COVID-19. The V call is TRBV27, the J call TRBJ2-3; 7 positions agree with TRBD2. The CDR3 spells CASSPGWEGQDTQYF. The CDR3 DNA reads as TGTGCCAGCAGCCCAGGGTGGGAGGGCCAAGATACGCAGTATTTT.